The 2 T cell receptor beta chains reported below all come from one sample, sequenced in a study of CD8 T cells in Susac syndrome. The RNA, about 0.5 to 1 ug, was put through reverse transcription using random hexamers. TCRdb recomputed calls from the immunoSEQ multiplex PCR reads with MiXCR, one row per CDR3 protein. This table holds under 200,000 distinct CDR3 sequences, around 94% found once. Sample: CD4+ T cells from PBMCs. These receptor sequences come from a human donor in good health.

The chain links TRBV12-3 or TRBV12-4 to TRBJ2-2; D uncertain. The CDR3 contains 16 residues. The V and J ends lost 7 bases and 0 bases respectively, with 15 bases between them. This CDR3 is CASTQWLGSNTGELFF. CDR3 nucleotides: TGTGCCAGCACCCAGTGGCTGGGATCGAACACCGGGGAGCTGTTTTTT.

The chain uses TRBV7-8 and TRBJ2-3, with TRBD1 matching over 9 bases. The germline gives CDR1 SGHVS, CDR2 FQNEAQ. V lost 1 base, J lost 4 bases, and 9 bases stayed unmatched. CDR3 length: 17 residues. The CDR3 DNA sequence: TGTGCCAGCAGCTTAGGCAACGGACAGGGGAAGGCAGATACGCAGTATTTT. Its translation is CASSLGNGQGKADTQYF.